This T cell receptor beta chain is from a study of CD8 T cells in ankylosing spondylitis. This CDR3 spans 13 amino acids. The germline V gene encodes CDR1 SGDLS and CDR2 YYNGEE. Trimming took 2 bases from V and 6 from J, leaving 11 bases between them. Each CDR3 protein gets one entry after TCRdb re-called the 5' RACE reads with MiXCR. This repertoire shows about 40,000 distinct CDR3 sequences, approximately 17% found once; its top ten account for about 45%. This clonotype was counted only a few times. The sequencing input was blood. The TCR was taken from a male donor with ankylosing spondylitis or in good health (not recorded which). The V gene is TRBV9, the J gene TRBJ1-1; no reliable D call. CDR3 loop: CASSVLEKAEAFF. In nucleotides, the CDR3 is TGTGCCAGCAGCGTTCTCGAGAAGGCTGAAGCTTTCTTT.